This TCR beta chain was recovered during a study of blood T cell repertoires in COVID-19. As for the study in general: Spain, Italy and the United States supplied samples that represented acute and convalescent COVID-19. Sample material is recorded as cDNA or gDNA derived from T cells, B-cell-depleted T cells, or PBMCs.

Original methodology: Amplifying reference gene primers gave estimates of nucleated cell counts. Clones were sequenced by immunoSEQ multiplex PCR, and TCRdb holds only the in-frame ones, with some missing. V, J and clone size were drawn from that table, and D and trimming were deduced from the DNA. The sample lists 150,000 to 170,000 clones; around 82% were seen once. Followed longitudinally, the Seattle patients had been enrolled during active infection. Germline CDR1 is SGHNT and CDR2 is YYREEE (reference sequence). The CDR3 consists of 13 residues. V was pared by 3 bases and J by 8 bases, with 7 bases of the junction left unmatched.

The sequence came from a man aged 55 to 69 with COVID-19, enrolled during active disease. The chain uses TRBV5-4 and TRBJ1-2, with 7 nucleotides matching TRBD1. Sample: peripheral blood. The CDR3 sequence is CASSSTGNRGYTF. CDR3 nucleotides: TGTGCCAGCAGCTCGACAGGGAACAGGGGCTACACCTTC.